The T cell receptor beta chain described here comes from a study of control samples from healthy donors and cancer patients. V gave up 2 bases and J gave up 6 bases, with 13 bases separating them. The CDR3 covers 14 residues. Germline V lookup: CDR1 KGHSH, CDR2 LQKENI. Clones were sequenced by immunoSEQ multiplex PCR, and TCRdb holds only the in-frame ones, with some missing. The table includes 90,000 or so clones, roughly nine tenths detected once. The origin of this receptor is a woman aged 55-70 years in good health. The specimen was blood. The V call is TRBV18, the J call TRBJ1-2; TRBD1 is a possible D gene (5 bases). The CDR3 region has the DNA TGTGCCAGCTCACCAAATTTAGGGACGGATGGCTACACCTTC. Protein sequence: CASSPNLGTDGYTF.